What follows describes a single T cell receptor beta chain. Its cognate antigen is unknown. The sample originates from a study of identical twins. V was pared by 3 bases and J by 4 bases, with 15 bases between. CDR3 length: 15 residues. Whole-study results and caveats: Twin pairs had excess sharing that was weaker in beta out-of-frame sequences. These conclusions were based on statistical analysis (cross-sectional, not following the same donors). The study found that models underestimated out-of-frame TCR alpha sharing in monozygotic twins.

Unique molecular identifiers were present on the cDNA, which also gained a universal primer site by template switching. TCRdb ran MiXCR on the 5' RACE reads and lists one entry per CDR3 protein. The sample includes roughly 350,000 distinct CDR3 sequences, over 9% of them seen just once. The data also belong to a second study, concerning yellow fever vaccine responses in identical twins.

Material for sequencing was CD8+ T cells sorted from blood. The gene calls are TRBV12-3 or TRBV12-4 and TRBJ2-5; D perhaps matches TRBD2 (5 bases). The sequence came from a woman aged 18 to 35 in good health. CDR3 region: CASSFVSTSRETQYF. In nucleotides, the CDR3 is TGTGCCAGCAGTTTTGTATCCACTAGTAGAGAGACCCAGTACTTC.